This TCR beta chain is drawn from a study of radiotherapy plus CTLA-4 blockade in lung cancer. General study results and limits: According to reports, early shifts in blood T cell clones, alongside interferon-beta, forecast response most accurately.

As to this clone: Its antigen remains unidentified.

CDR1 and CDR2 (germline): SGHRS, YFSETQ. The CDR3 has 18 amino acids. J gave up 2 bases and V 0 bases, and 11 bases lay outside the gene matches. With ipilimumab providing CTLA-4 blockade, focal radiation was administered to patients who had chemo-refractory metastatic non-small-cell lung cancer. Method: immunoSEQ multiplex PCR; TCRdb's copy keeps in-frame clones and lacks some. The table includes 56,000 or so clones, around 85% detected once. The chain has TRBV5-1 and TRBJ1-1; 9 bases match TRBD1. The source material was peripheral blood, sampled from a patient treated with radiotherapy plus ipilimumab. The clonotype comes from a human donor with non-small cell lung cancer who had a complete response to radiotherapy plus ipilimumab. The CDR3 DNA follows: TGCGCCAGCAGCTTGGGGACAGGGGTCCCAAGTACCAACACTGAAGCTTTCTTT. This sequence encodes CASSLGTGVPSTNTEAFF.